Listed below are T cell receptor beta chains from one sample, sequenced in a study of cytomegalovirus exposure and HLA in healthy donors. This table comes from immunoSEQ multiplex PCR, and its TCRdb copy is limited to in-frame clones, with some not included. Of over 85,000 clones listed, 70% to 80% are singletons. The specimen was PBMCs. All receptors come from a female donor in good health and CMV-seronegative. CDR3s include the opening cysteine and the closing phenylalanine or tryptophan. D genes are given only for firm matches. Clone sizes are given selectively: once, few, many, or a class where the clone is expanded.

v_call	j_call	d_call	clone_size	cdr3_nt	cdr3_aa
TRBV18	TRBJ1-2	NA	NA	TGTGCCAGCTCACCTCGGGATGCTAACTATGGCTACACCTTC	CASSPRDANYGYTF
TRBV6-1	TRBJ2-2	NA	NA	TGTGCCAGCAGTACTGGTGGTGTAAACACCGGGGAGCTGTTTTTT	CASSTGGVNTGELFF
TRBV2	TRBJ1-1	NA	NA	TGTGCCAGCAGTGAACCGGGGAACACTGAAGCTTTCTTT	CASSEPGNTEAFF
TRBV6-5	TRBJ2-1	TRBD1	NA	TGTGCCAGCAGTTTCCCGGACAGGAACGGTGAGCAGTTCTTC	CASSFPDRNGEQFF
TRBV7-3	TRBJ2-1	NA	NA	TGTGCCAGCAGCCCCCACAGGGACGTCCTTGAGCAGTTCTTC	CASSPHRDVLEQFF
TRBV19	TRBJ2-7	NA	NA	TGTGCCAGTAGAGGGGACGAGCAGTACTTC	CASRGDEQYF
TRBV10-3	TRBJ2-2	NA	NA	TGTGCCATCAGTGAGTGGCGGGAGCTGTTTTTT	CAISEWRELFF
TRBV5-1	TRBJ2-5	NA	NA	TGCGCCAGTCGTCTTCAGGGATCTCAAGAGACCCAGTACTTC	CASRLQGSQETQYF
TRBV30	TRBJ2-4	TRBD2	NA	TGTGCCTGTGGGCCTAGCGGGGCCAAAAACATTCAGTACTTC	CACGPSGAKNIQYF
TRBV9	TRBJ1-1	TRBD1	NA	TGTGCCAGCAGCGTCGACAGGGTTGGGAACACTGAAGCTTTCTTT	CASSVDRVGNTEAFF
TRBV5-4	TRBJ1-2	TRBD1	NA	TGTGCCAGCAGCTTGGGGAAAGGGGGCCCCTATGGCTACACCTTC	CASSLGKGGPYGYTF
TRBV27	TRBJ2-1	TRBD2	few	TGTGCCAGCCTTATAGCGGGAGGGCCTAGGGCCAATGAGCAGTTCTTC	CASLIAGGPRANEQFF
TRBV7-9	TRBJ2-7	NA	NA	TGTGCCAGCAGCCTTGACAGGTCCTACGAGCAGTACTTC	CASSLDRSYEQYF
TRBV6-1	TRBJ1-3	TRBD1	NA	TGTGCCAGTGTGACAGGGGGGGGAAACACCATATATTTT	CASVTGGGNTIYF
TRBV27	TRBJ2-7	TRBD2	NA	TGTGCCAGCAGTTTATTGGGACTAGCAATCTACGAGCAGTACTTC	CASSLLGLAIYEQYF
TRBV29-1	TRBJ1-2	NA	NA	TGCAGCGTTGAGGTCGGGGATCTACGGGGCTACACCTTC	CSVEVGDLRGYTF